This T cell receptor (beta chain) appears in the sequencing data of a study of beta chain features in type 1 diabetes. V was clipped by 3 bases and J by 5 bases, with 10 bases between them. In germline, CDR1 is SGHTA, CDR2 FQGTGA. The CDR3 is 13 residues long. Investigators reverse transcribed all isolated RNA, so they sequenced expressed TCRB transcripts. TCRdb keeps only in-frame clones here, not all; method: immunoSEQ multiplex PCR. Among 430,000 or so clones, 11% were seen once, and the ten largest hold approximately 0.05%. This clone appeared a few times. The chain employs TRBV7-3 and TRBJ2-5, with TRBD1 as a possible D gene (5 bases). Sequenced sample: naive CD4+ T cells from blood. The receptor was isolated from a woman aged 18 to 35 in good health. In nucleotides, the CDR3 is TGTGCCAGCAGCTTTACAGGCCGGGAGACCCAGTACTTC. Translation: CASSFTGRETQYF.